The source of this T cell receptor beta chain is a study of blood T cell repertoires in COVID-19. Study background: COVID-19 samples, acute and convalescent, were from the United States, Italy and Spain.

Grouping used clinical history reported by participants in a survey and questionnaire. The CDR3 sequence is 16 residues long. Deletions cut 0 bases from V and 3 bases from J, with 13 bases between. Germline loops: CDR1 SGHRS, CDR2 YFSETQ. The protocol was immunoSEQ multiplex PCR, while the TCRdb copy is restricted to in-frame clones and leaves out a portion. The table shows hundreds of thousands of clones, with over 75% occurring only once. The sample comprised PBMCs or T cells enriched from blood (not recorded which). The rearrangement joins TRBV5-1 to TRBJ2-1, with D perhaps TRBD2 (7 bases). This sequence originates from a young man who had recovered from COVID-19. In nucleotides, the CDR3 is TGCGCCAGCAGCTTGGCCGGGGGGCAAATCTACAATGAGCAGTTCTTC. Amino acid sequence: CASSLAGGQIYNEQFF.